The rows below give T cell receptor beta chains drawn from one sample of a study of spatial heterogeneity in lung cancer. TCRdb ran MiXCR on the 5' RACE reads and lists one entry per CDR3 protein. The top ten clones hold around 7% of a sample with about 22,000 distinct CDR3 sequences, approximately 4.4% of them seen once. This specimen was PBMCs, taken at surgery. Receptors originate from a male donor with early-stage non-small cell lung cancer. The CDR3 runs from the conserved cysteine through the conserved F or W. A D gene is named only where the DNA matches it firmly. Size values are once, few and many counts, or a class for expanded clones, and some rows have none.

.,TRBV6-2/TRBV6-3,many,TRBJ2-2,TGTGCCAGCAGGACTCCAGGGCGGACCGGGGAGCTGTTTTTT,CASRTPGRTGELFF
.,TRBV19,few,TRBJ1-2,TGTGCCAGTAGTAGCCGCTTGGAAGTTGGGGGCCTCAGCTATGGCTACACCTTC,CASSSRLEVGGLSYGYTF
.,TRBV7-9,many,TRBJ2-5,TGTGCCAGCAGCTCCAGGGGCCAAGAGACCCAGTACTTC,CASSSRGQETQYF
.,TRBV5-6,many,TRBJ1-6,TGTGCCAGCAGCTTGGAGGACTTAAGCTCCTATAATTCACCCCTCCACTTT,CASSLEDLSSYNSPLHF
.,TRBV5-1,many,TRBJ2-2,TGCGCCAGCAGCTTAACGACTTCTACCGGGGAGCTGTTTTTT,CASSLTTSTGELFF
.,TRBV7-3,many,TRBJ2-5,TGTGCCAGCAGCTCGTCTGCTCTCAGGAATGAGGAGACCCAGTACTTC,CASSSSALRNEETQYF
.,TRBV5-6,many,TRBJ2-7,TGTGCCAGCAGCGGTACCTACGAGCAGTACTTC,CASSGTYEQYF
.,TRBV27,medium-sized,TRBJ2-3,TGTGCCAGCAGTTTATCCGGGGGCAGCAGCACAGATACGCAGTATTTT,CASSLSGGSSTDTQYF
.,TRBV7-2,few,TRBJ2-3,TGTGCCAGCAGCCCCAGTGGGGTTTCAGATACGCAGTATTTT,CASSPSGVSDTQYF
.,TRBV5-1,many,TRBJ1-1,TGCGCCAGCAGCTTGACGATCTGGGGGGGCCGGACTGAAGCTTTCTTT,CASSLTIWGGRTEAFF
.,TRBV12-3/TRBV12-4,many,TRBJ2-2,TGTGCCACCTGCATAGCGAACACCGGGGAGCTGTTTTTT,CATCIANTGELFF
.,TRBV20-1,many,TRBJ2-3,TGCAGTGCCCTAGGGACAGATACGCAGTATTTT,CSALGTDTQYF
.,TRBV19,.,TRBJ1-5,TGTGCCAGTACTGGGCCGAATCAGCCCCAGCATTTT,CASTGPNQPQHF
.,TRBV7-3,many,TRBJ1-2,TGTGCCAGCGGAGACAGGACCTATGGCTACACCTTC,CASGDRTYGYTF
.,TRBV28,many,TRBJ1-2,TGTGCCAGCAGTTTATCCAGAGTACGGTATGGCTACACCTTC,CASSLSRVRYGYTF